This T cell receptor beta chain was profiled in a study of T cells in Graves' hyperthyroidism and ophthalmopathy. Study information: Peripheral blood was obtained at initial diagnosis, preceding any treatment.

The CDR3 regions of TCR beta were amplified from RNA transcripts. The primer set for the first-round RT-PCR of the TCR CDR3 was HTBI. TCRdb used MiXCR to reprocess the multiplex PCR reads, holding one entry per CDR3 protein. The table includes 380,000 or so distinct CDR3 sequences, roughly 19% detected once. The CDR3 has 15 residues. V gave up 0 bases and J gave up 8 bases, with 16 bases separating them. Germline V lookup: CDR1 SGHAT, CDR2 FQNNGV. There are a few counts of this clonotype. This chain joins TRBV11-2 and TRBJ1-2, with D possibly TRBD1 on 5 matching bases. The sequenced sample was blood. The TCR was taken from a woman aged 18-29 years with Graves' hyperthyroidism. The DNA of the CDR3 is TGTGCCAGCAGCTTAGATGGAGGGGTCTCGTACGGCTACACCTTC. This translates into CASSLDGGVSYGYTF. The full variable domain, its missing parts supplied by reference TRBV11-2 and TRBJ1-2, is EAGVAQSPRYKIIEKRQSVAFWCNPISGHATLYWYQQILGQGPKLLIQFQNNGVVDDSQLPKDRFSAERLKGVDSTLKIQPAKLEDSAVYLCASSLDGGVSYGYTFGSGTRLTVV.